Listed below are T cell receptor beta chains from one sample, sequenced in a study of cytomegalovirus exposure and HLA in healthy donors. The data were produced by immunoSEQ multiplex PCR, yet TCRdb's version contains in-frame clones alone and is incomplete. Of around 140,000 clones listed, about 76% are singletons. The source material was PBMCs. Receptor source: a woman between 35 and 50 years old in good health and CMV-seronegative. The CDR3 runs from the conserved cysteine through the conserved F or W. A D gene is named only where the DNA matches it firmly. The listing skips clone size in some rows; elsewhere it reads once, few, many or a size class.

size,V,D,J,CDR3,DNA
NA,TRBV2,TRBD2,TRBJ2-3,CASSEGTSGGDTQYF,TGTGCCAGCAGTGAAGGGACTAGCGGGGGGGATACGCAGTATTTT
NA,TRBV19,NA,TRBJ2-7,CASRDIGSSYEQYF,TGTGCCAGTCGGGACATCGGGTCCTCCTACGAGCAGTACTTC
NA,TRBV19,NA,TRBJ1-2,CASGETRNLLYGYTF,TGTGCCAGTGGGGAGACAAGGAACCTTCTGTATGGCTACACCTTC
NA,TRBV18,NA,TRBJ1-2,CASSPDQGGGYTF,TGTGCCAGCTCACCAGACCAGGGAGGGGGCTACACCTTC
once,TRBV30,NA,TRBJ1-5,CAWSGTHLYSNQPQHF,TGTGCCTGGAGTGGCACACACCTTTATAGCAATCAGCCCCAGCATTTT
NA,TRBV7-9,NA,TRBJ1-3,CASSSDMVSGNTIYF,TGTGCCAGCAGCTCGGACATGGTCTCTGGAAACACCATATATTTT
once,TRBV27,TRBD1,TRBJ1-4,CASSLEGAREKLFF,TGTGCCAGCAGTTTAGAGGGGGCGCGGGAAAAACTGTTTTTT
NA,TRBV5-4,TRBD1,TRBJ1-1,CASRSTGRNTEAFF,TGTGCCAGCAGATCGACAGGGAGGAACACTGAAGCTTTCTTT
few,TRBV10-3,NA,TRBJ1-2,CAISVSANYGYTF,TGTGCCATCAGTGTCTCGGCTAACTATGGCTACACCTTC
NA,TRBV5-1,TRBD1,TRBJ2-5,CASSYGDSSAETQYF,TGCGCCAGCAGCTATGGGGACAGCTCGGCGGAGACCCAGTACTTC
NA,TRBV6-5,NA,TRBJ2-7,CASSYSGGRPYEQYF,TGTGCCAGCAGTTACTCGGGGGGGCGCCCCTACGAGCAGTACTTC
NA,TRBV6-5,TRBD1,TRBJ1-2,CASSFLLGTVREGYTF,TGTGCCAGCAGTTTCCTCCTCGGGACAGTAAGGGAGGGCTACACCTTC
NA,TRBV20-1,NA,TRBJ1-1,CSARVGGQAFF,TGCAGTGCTAGAGTGGGGGGGCAAGCTTTCTTT
NA,TRBV7-9,NA,TRBJ2-7,CASSSPERVSHEQYF,TGTGCCAGCAGCTCCCCCGAGAGGGTCTCTCACGAGCAGTACTTC
NA,TRBV10-3,TRBD1,TRBJ1-5,CAISPTGLDSNQPQHF,TGTGCCATCAGCCCGACAGGGTTGGATAGCAATCAGCCCCAGCATTTT
NA,TRBV5-1,TRBD2,TRBJ2-5,CASRVSGGAGETQYF,TGCGCCAGCAGGGTATCGGGGGGGGCTGGAGAGACCCAGTACTTC
once,TRBV4-3,NA,TRBJ2-1,CASSQDRGGSGNEQFF,TGCGCCAGCAGCCAAGATAGGGGGGGCTCGGGCAATGAGCAGTTCTTC
NA,TRBV27,NA,TRBJ1-1,CASSFGGAFF,TGTGCCAGCAGTTTCGGGGGAGCTTTCTTT
NA,TRBV29-1,TRBD1,TRBJ1-4,CSVGQGVTNEKLFF,TGCAGCGTTGGACAGGGGGTGACTAATGAAAAACTGTTTTTT
few,TRBV5-1,NA,TRBJ2-3,CASSLFIASTTSTDTQYF,TGCGCCAGCAGCTTGTTTATCGCTAGCACTACTAGCACAGATACGCAGTATTTT
NA,TRBV15,NA,TRBJ2-1,CATSRGDTTYNEQFF,TGTGCCACCAGCAGGGGGGACACGACCTACAATGAGCAGTTCTTC
NA,TRBV5-1,TRBD1,TRBJ2-3,CASSSVRDRLTDTQYF,TGCGCCAGCAGCTCCGTACGGGACAGGCTCACAGATACGCAGTATTTT
NA,TRBV7-7,TRBD1,TRBJ2-5,CASSSGTGSWETQYF,TGTGCTAGCAGCTCGGGGACAGGGTCTTGGGAGACCCAGTACTTC
NA,TRBV7-8,NA,TRBJ1-5,CASSLHNTQGGQPQHF,TGTGCCAGCAGCTTACATAACACACAGGGTGGGCAGCCCCAGCATTTT
NA,TRBV14,TRBD1,TRBJ2-7,CASSRSPYYGQGFEQYF,TGTGCCAGCAGCCGAAGCCCTTACTATGGACAGGGTTTCGAGCAGTACTTC
NA,TRBV28,NA,TRBJ1-1,CASSLTGRSTEAFF,TGTGCCAGCAGTCTGACAGGACGGTCCACTGAAGCTTTCTTT
NA,TRBV30,NA,TRBJ1-3,CACSEGPLLGNTIYF,TGTGCCTGTTCGGAGGGGCCCCTCCTCGGAAACACCATATATTTT
few,TRBV7-9,NA,TRBJ1-1,CASSPPRGGMNTEAFF,TGTGCCAGCAGCCCGCCTCGGGGGGGCATGAACACTGAAGCTTTCTTT
NA,TRBV7-8,TRBD1,TRBJ2-7,CASSKIRTGLFSYEQYF,TGTGCCAGCAGCAAAATTCGGACAGGTCTTTTCTCCTACGAGCAGTACTTC
NA,TRBV13,NA,TRBJ1-1,CASSLDRRGTEAFF,TGTGCCAGCAGCTTGGACAGACGAGGCACTGAAGCTTTCTTT
few,TRBV29-1,NA,TRBJ1-1,CSVVPLGGLNTEAFF,TGCAGCGTTGTCCCCCTCGGCGGACTAAACACTGAAGCTTTCTTT
NA,TRBV18,TRBD1,TRBJ1-5,CASSWTGRGQPQHF,TGTGCCAGCTCATGGACAGGGCGGGGTCAGCCCCAGCATTTT
NA,TRBV7-2,NA,TRBJ1-6,CASSLPSGGRRNSPLHF,TGTGCCAGCAGCTTACCCTCGGGAGGGAGGCGGAATTCACCCCTCCACTTT
NA,TRBV14,TRBD2,TRBJ2-3,CASSPGLWATDTQYF,TGTGCCAGCAGCCCGGGACTATGGGCCACAGATACGCAGTATTTT
NA,TRBV11-2,TRBD1,TRBJ1-3,CASTRGQGAAGNTIYF,TGTGCCAGCACCCGGGGACAGGGGGCGGCTGGAAACACCATATATTTT
NA,TRBV6-7,TRBD1,TRBJ2-2,CASKVQGGTGELFF,TGTGCCAGCAAGGTACAGGGGGGTACCGGGGAGCTGTTTTTT
once,TRBV7-3,TRBD2,TRBJ2-7,CASSPSGLDEQYF,TGTGCCAGCAGCCCTAGCGGGTTGGACGAGCAGTACTTC
NA,TRBV6-5,NA,TRBJ1-6,CASRQGWGNSPLHF,TGTGCCAGCAGGCAGGGGTGGGGGAATTCACCCCTCCACTTT
NA,TRBV2,NA,TRBJ2-1,CASSDSISLNEQFF,TGTGCCAGCTCGGACAGCATCTCTCTCAATGAGCAGTTCTTC
NA,TRBV6-5,NA,TRBJ2-5,CASLDSVRETQYF,TGTGCCAGCCTTGATAGCGTAAGAGAGACCCAGTACTTC
NA,TRBV10-2,TRBD1,TRBJ1-5,CASSESEQGVDQPQHF,TGCGCCAGCAGTGAGTCAGAGCAGGGGGTCGATCAGCCCCAGCATTTT
NA,TRBV9,TRBD2,TRBJ2-5,CASSVERGGPETQYF,TGTGCCAGCAGCGTAGAACGGGGGGGCCCTGAGACCCAGTACTTC
NA,TRBV7-2,NA,TRBJ2-2,CASSFRTAVNTGELFF,TGTGCCAGCAGCTTCCGGACAGCGGTCAACACCGGGGAGCTGTTTTTT
NA,TRBV7-9,NA,TRBJ2-4,CSSSLVLASSDF,TGTTCCAGCAGCTTAGTTTTAGCTAGTTCAGACTTC
once,TRBV19,NA,TRBJ1-4,CASSRWGATNEKLFF,TGTGCCAGTAGTAGGTGGGGAGCAACTAATGAAAAACTGTTTTTT
NA,TRBV9,TRBD2,TRBJ2-5,CASSVGGRGEETQYF,TGTGCCAGCAGCGTAGGGGGACGGGGGGAAGAGACCCAGTACTTC